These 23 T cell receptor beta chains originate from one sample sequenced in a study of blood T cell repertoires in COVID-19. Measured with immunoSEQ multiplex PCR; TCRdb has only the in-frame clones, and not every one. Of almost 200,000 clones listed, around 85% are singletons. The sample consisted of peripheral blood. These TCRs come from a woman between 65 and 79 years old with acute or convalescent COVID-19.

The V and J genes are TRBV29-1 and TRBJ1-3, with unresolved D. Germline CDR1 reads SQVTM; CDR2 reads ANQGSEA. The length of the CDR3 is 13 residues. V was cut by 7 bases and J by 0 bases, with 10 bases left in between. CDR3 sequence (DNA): TGCAGCGGACAAAGTTACTCTGGAAACACCATATATTTT. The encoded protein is CSGQSYSGNTIYF.

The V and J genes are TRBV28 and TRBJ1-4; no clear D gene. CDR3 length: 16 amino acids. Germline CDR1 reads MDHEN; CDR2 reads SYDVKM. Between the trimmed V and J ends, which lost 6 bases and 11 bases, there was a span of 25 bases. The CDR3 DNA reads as TGTGCCAGCAGCCCTATATCGGGAGCAGCGCGCGCGAAACTGTTTTTT. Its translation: CASSPISGAARAKLFF.

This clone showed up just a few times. CDR3 in DNA: TGTGCCAGCAGCTTAGTAGGCGGAGGGAACACTGAAGCTTTCTTT. Protein: CASSLVGGGNTEAFF. The chain couples TRBV7-8 to TRBJ1-1; D is uncertain. This CDR3 is built from 15 residues. Trimming pared 1 base from V and 1 base from J, leaving 10 bases between. Germline CDR1 reads SGHVS; CDR2 reads FQNEAQ.

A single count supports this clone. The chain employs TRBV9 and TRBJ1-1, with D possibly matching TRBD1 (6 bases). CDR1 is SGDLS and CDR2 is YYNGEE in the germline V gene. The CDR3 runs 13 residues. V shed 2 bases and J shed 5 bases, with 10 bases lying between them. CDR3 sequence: CASSVTGTTEAFF. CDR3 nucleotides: TGTGCCAGCAGCGTCACCGGGACAACTGAAGCTTTCTTT.

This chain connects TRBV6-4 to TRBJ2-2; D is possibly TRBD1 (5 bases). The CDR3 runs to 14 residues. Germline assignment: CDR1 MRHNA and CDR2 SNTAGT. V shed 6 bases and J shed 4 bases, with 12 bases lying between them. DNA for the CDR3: TGTGCCAGCAGGAACCAGGGTGGCACCGGGGAGCTGTTTTTT. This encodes CASRNQGGTGELFF.

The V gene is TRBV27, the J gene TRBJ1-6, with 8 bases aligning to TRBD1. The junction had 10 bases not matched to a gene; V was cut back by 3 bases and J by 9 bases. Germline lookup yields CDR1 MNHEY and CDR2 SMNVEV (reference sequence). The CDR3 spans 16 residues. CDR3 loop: CASSFSQGRGLSPLHF. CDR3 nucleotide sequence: TGTGCCAGCAGTTTCAGCCAAGGCAGGGGGCTTTCACCCCTCCACTTT.

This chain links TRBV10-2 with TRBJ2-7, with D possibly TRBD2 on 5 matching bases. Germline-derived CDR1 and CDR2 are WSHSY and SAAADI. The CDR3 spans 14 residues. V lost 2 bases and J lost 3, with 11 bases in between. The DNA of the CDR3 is TGCGCCAGCAGTGAGATACGGGGATTCTACGAGCAGTACTTC. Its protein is CASSEIRGFYEQYF.

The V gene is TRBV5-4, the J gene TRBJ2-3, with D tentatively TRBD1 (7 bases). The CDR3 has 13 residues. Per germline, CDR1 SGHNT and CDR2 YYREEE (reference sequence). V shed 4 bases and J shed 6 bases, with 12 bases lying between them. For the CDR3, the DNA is TGTGCCAGCAGCAACCCAGGGGGGGATACGCAGTATTTT. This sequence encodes CASSNPGGDTQYF.

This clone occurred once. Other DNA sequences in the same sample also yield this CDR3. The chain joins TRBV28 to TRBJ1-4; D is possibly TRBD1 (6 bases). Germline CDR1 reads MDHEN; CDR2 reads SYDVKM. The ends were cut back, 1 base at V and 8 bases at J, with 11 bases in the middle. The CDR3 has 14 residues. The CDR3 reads CASSLLGGREKLFF. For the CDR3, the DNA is TGTGCCAGCAGTTTATTGGGGGGGCGGGAAAAACTGTTTTTT.

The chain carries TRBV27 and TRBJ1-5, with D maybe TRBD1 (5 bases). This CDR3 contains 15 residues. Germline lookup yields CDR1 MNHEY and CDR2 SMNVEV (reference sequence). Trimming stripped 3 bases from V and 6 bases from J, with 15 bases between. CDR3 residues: CASSLAGMSGQPQHF. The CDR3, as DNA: TGTGCCAGCAGTTTGGCAGGGATGTCGGGTCAGCCCCAGCATTTT.

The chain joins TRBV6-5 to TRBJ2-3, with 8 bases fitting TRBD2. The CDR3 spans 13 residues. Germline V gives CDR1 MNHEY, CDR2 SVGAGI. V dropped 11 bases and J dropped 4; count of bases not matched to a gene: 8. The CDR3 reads CASGREGPDTQYF. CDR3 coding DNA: TGTGCCTCCGGGAGGGAGGGCCCAGATACGCAGTATTTT.

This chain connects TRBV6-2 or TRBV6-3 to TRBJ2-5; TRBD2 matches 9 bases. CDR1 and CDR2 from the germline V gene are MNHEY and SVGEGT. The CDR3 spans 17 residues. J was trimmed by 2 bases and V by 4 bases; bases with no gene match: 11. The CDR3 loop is CASSFTVTSGRQETQYF. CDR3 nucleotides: TGTGCCAGCAGTTTCACGGTAACTAGCGGGCGTCAAGAGACCCAGTACTTC.

CDR3 in amino acids: CASSLGQGGGVGAFF. The DNA for the CDR3 is TGCGCCAGCAGCTTGGGACAGGGAGGTGGCGTTGGGGCTTTCTTT. V is TRBV5-1 and J is TRBJ1-1, with 7 bases identical to TRBD1. Trimming cost V 0 bases and J 11 bases; bases outside gene matches: 13. This CDR3 comprises 15 residues. Germline CDR1 is SGHRS and CDR2 is YFSETQ.

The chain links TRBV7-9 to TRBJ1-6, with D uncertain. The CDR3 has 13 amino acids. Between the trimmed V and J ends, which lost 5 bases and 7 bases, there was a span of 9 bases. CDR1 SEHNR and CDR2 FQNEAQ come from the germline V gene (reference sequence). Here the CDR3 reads CASSQQANSPLHF. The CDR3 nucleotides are TGTGCCAGCAGCCAACAAGCGAATTCACCCCTCCACTTT. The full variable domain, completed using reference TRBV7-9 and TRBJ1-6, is DTGVSQNPRHKITKRGQNVTFRCDPISEHNRLYWYRQTLGQGPEFLTYFQNEAQLEKSRLLSDRFSAERPKGSFSTLEIQRTEQGDSAMYLCASSQQANSPLHFGNGTRLTVT.

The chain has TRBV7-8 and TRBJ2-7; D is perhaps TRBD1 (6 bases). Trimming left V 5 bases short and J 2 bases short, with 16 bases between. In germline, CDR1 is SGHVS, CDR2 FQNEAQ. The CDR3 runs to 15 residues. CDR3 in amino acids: CASSPRWDTPYEQYF. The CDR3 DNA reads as TGTGCCAGCAGCCCGCGCTGGGACACACCCTACGAGCAGTACTTC.

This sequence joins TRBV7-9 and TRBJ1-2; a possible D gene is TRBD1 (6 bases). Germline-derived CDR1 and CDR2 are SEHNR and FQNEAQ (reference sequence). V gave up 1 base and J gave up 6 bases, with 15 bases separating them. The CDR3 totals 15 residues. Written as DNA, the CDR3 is TGTGCCAGCAGCTTAGTACAGGGAACTCTAAATGGCTACACCTTC. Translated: CASSLVQGTLNGYTF.

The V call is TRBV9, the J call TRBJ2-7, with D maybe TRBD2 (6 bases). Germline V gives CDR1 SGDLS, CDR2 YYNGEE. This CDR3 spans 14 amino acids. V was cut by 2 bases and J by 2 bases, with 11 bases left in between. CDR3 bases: TGTGCCAGCAGCGTCGGGACTGACCCCTACGAGCAGTACTTC. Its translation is CASSVGTDPYEQYF.

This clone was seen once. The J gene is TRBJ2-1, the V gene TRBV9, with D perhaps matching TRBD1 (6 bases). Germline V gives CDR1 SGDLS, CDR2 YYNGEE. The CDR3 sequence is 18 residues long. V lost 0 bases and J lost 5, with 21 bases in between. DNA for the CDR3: TGTGCCAGCAGCGTAGAGCTAGGGGGTAGAATCGGCGACAATGAGCAGTTCTTC. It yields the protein CASSVELGGRIGDNEQFF.

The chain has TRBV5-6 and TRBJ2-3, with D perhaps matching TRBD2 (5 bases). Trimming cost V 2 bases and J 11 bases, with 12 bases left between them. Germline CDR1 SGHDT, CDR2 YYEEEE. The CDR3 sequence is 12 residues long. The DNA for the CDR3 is TGTGCCAGCAGCTTTGGACTCTTGGAGCAGTATTTT. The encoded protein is CASSFGLLEQYF.

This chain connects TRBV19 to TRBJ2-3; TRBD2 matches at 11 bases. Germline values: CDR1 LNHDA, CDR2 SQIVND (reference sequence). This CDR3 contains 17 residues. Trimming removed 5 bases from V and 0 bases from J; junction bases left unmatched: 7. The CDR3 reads CASSGASGGLSTDTQYF. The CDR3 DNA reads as TGTGCCAGTAGTGGGGCTAGCGGGGGGTTGAGCACAGATACGCAGTATTTT.

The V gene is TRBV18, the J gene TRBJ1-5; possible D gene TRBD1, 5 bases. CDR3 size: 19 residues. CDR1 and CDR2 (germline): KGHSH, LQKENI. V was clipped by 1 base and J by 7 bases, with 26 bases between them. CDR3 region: CASSPLGPGAPGEEQPQHF. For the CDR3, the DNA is TGTGCCAGCTCACCACTCGGGCCCGGGGCGCCGGGGGAAGAACAGCCCCAGCATTTT.

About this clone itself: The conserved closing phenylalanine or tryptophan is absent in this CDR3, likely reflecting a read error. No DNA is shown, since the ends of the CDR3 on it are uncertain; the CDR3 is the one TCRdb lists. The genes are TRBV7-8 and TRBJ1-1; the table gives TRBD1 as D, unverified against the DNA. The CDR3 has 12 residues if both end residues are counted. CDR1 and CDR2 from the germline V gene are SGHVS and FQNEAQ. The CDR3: CASSLGGQGYFL.

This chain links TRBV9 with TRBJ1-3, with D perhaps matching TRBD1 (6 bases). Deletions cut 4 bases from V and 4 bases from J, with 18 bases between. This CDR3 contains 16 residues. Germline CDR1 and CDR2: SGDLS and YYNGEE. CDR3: CASSSRGQGQGNTIYF. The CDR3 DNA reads TGTGCCAGCAGCTCAAGGGGTCAGGGGCAAGGAAACACCATATATTTT.